Listed below are T cell receptor beta chains from one sample, sequenced in a study of tumor-infiltrating lymphocytes in primary liver carcinoma. A single record per CDR3 protein comes from TCRdb applying MiXCR to the multiplex PCR reads. The table lists roughly 91,000 distinct CDR3 sequences, more than 65% of them singletons. Sequenced sample: liver tumor tissue from sampling region 5. The receptors originated from a woman aged 55-70 years with primary liver carcinoma and hepatitis B virus infection. Both conserved end residues are part of each CDR3. A D gene is named only where the DNA matches it firmly. Clone size is stated in some rows and not others, as once, few, many or a class when expanded.

clone_size j_call v_call d_call cdr3_aa cdr3_nt
. TRBJ2-3 TRBV12-3/TRBV12-4 TRBD2 CVGSDVRPGRAYTQYF TGTGTCGGCAGTGACGTAAGGCCAGGGAGGGCCTATACGCAGTATTTT
. TRBJ1-5 TRBV12-3/TRBV12-4 . CAGSFGTGQGSDQPQHF TGTGCCGGCAGTTTTGGCACAGGGCAGGGAAGCGATCAGCCCCAGCATTTT
. TRBJ2-7 TRBV18 . CASSPGYREQYF TGTGCCAGCTCACCAGGTTACCGCGAGCAGTACTTC
many TRBJ2-3 TRBV5-1 . CASSLGRQGTDTQYF TGCGCCAGCAGCTTGGGGCGGCAGGGGACAGATACGCAGTATTTT
. TRBJ1-1 TRBV11-1 TRBD1 CASSLGRGQNETLF TGTGCCAGCAGCTTAGGACGGGGACAGAACGAAACTTTATTT
many TRBJ1-2 TRBV28 . CASSPGPTNYGYTF TGTGCCAGCAGTCCTGGGCCTACTAACTATGGCTACACCTTC
many TRBJ2-7 TRBV10-2 . CASSETVEQYF TGCGCCAGCAGTGAGACAGTCGAGCAGTACTTC
. TRBJ2-3 TRBV20-1 . CSAYPGDTQYF TGCAGTGCCTACCCTGGAGATACGCAGTATTTT
. TRBJ2-2 TRBV28 . CASLRGGANTRELFF TGTGCCAGCCTTAGGGGGGGGGCGAACACCAGGGAGCTGTTTTTT
. TRBJ2-1 TRBV6-1 . CARESGFPSYNELFF TGTGCCAGGGAATCTGGGTTTCCCTCCTACAATGAGCTGTTCTTT
. TRBJ1-2 TRBV12-3/TRBV12-4 . CDSSLPTARGYIF TGTGACAGCAGTTTGCCGACAGCGCGTGGCTACATCTTC
. TRBJ2-1 TRBV11-2 . CASRSPGRDYDEQVF TGTGCCAGCAGATCTCCGGGACGCGACTACGATGAGCAGGTCTTC
. TRBJ2-4 TRBV11-3 . CTSSCRRRGRENIQYF TGTACCAGCAGCTGCAGACGGAGGGGGCGGGAAAACATTCAGTACTTC
once TRBJ1-1 TRBV30 . CAWSEVVGPAFF TGTGCCTGGAGTGAGGTCGTGGGGCCGGCTTTCTTC
. TRBJ2-1 TRBV6-5 TRBD2 CASRGGTSNTNEQFF TGTGCCAGCAGGGGAGGGACCTCCAACACCAATGAACAGTTCTTC
many TRBJ2-5 TRBV29-1 TRBD2 CSVPGGTSGSQETQYF TGCAGCGTCCCCGGCGGGACTAGCGGTTCCCAAGAGACCCAGTACTTC
. TRBJ2-3 TRBV24-1 TRBD2 CVTSDIGTSGRPTDTQYF TGTGTCACCAGTGATATCGGGACTAGCGGGAGGCCCACAGATACGCAGTATTTT
many TRBJ2-5 TRBV5-4 TRBD1 CASSPGQTPSRETQYF TGTGCCAGCAGCCCGGGACAGACACCTTCAAGGGAGACCCAGTACTTC
. TRBJ1-3 TRBV11-2 . CSSSYRSGALDSGNTIYF TGTTCCAGCAGCTACAGATCAGGGGCCTTGGACTCTGGAAACACCATATATTTT
many TRBJ2-2 TRBV12-3/TRBV12-4 . CASSFPAQTNTGELFF TGTGCCAGCAGTTTTCCGGCGCAAACGAACACCGGGGAGCTGTTTTTT
. TRBJ1-6 TRBV10-2 . CTSSGRSGSPLHF TGCACCAGCAGCGGACGGTCCGGATCACCCCTCCACTTT
once TRBJ1-4 TRBV2 . CASSEGTANEKLFF TGTGCCAGCAGTGAGGGGACGGCGAATGAAAAACTGTTTTTT